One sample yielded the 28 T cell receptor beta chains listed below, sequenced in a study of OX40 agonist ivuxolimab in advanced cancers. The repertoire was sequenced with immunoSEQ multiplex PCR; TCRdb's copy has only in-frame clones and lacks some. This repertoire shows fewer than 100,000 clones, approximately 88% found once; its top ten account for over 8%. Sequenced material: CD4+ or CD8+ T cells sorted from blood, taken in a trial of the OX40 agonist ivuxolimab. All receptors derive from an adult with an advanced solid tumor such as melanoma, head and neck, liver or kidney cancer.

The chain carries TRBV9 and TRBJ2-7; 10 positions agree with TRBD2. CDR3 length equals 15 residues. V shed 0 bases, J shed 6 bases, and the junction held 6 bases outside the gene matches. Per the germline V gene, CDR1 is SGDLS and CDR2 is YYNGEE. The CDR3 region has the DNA TGTGCCAGCAGCGTAGGCCTAGCGGGAGTGGGCGAGCAGTACTTC. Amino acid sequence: CASSVGLAGVGEQYF.

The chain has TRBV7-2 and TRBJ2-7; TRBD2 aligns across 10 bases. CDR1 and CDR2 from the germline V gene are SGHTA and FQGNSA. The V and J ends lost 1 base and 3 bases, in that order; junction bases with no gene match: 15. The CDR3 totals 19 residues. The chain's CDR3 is CASSLVGRATSGTYYEQYF. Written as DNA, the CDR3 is TGTGCCAGCAGCTTAGTGGGGAGAGCTACTAGCGGGACCTACTACGAGCAGTACTTC.

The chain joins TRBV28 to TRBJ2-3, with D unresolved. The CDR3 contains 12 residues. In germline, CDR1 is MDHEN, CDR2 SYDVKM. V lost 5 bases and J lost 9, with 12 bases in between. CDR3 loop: CASSPLPATQYF. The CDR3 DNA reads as TGTGCCAGCAGTCCCCTGCCTGCCACGCAGTATTTT.

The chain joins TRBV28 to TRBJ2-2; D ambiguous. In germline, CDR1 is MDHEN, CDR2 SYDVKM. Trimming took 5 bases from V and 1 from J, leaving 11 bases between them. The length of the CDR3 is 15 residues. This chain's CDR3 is CASSTTEKNTGELFF. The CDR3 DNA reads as TGTGCCAGCAGTACTACAGAGAAGAACACCGGGGAGCTGTTTTTT.

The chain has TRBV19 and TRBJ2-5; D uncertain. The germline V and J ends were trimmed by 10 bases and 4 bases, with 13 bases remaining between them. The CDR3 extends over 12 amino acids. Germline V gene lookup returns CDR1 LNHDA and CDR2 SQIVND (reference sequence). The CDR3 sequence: CATSGWSETQYF. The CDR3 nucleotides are TGTGCCACATCTGGGTGGTCAGAGACCCAGTACTTC.

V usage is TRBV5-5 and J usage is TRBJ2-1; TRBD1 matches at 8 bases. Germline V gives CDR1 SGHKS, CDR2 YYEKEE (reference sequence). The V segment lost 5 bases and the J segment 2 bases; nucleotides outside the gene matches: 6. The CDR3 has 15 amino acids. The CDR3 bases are TGTGCCAGCAGTACCCAGGGGGCCGCCTACAATGAGCAGTTCTTC. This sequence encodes CASSTQGAAYNEQFF. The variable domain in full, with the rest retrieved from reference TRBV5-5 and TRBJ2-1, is DAGVTQSPTHLIKTRGQQVTLRCSPISGHKSVSWYQQVLGQGPQFIFQYYEKEERGRGNFPDRFSARQFPNYSSELNVNALLLGDSALYLCASSTQGAAYNEQFFGPGTRLTVL.

The CDR3 bases are TGTGCCAGCAGCTTGGCGGGGTCTGGGGAAAAACTGTTTTTT. Its protein product is CASSLAGSGEKLFF. This chain connects TRBV5-5 to TRBJ1-4; no definite D call. V was trimmed by 0 bases and J by 8 bases, leaving 11 bases between them. Germline lookup yields CDR1 SGHKS and CDR2 YYEKEE (reference sequence). This CDR3 region has 14 residues.

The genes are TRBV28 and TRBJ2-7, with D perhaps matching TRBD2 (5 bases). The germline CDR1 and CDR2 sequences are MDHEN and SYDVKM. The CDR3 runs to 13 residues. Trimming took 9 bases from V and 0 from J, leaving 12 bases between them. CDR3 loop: CARRRESSYEQYF. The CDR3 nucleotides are TGTGCCAGACGAAGGGAGAGCTCCTACGAGCAGTACTTC.

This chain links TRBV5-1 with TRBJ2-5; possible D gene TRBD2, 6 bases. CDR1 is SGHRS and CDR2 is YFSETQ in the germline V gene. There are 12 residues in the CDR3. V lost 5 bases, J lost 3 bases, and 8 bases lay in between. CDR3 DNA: TGCGCCAGCAGGCGACTAGAAGAGACCCAGTACTTC. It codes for CASRRLEETQYF.

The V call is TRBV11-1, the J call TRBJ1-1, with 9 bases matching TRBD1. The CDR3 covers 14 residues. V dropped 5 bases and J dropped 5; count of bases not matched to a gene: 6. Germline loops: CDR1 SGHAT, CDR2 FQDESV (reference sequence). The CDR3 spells CASSVTGTGTEAFF. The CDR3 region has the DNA TGTGCCAGCAGCGTAACCGGGACAGGGACTGAAGCTTTCTTT.

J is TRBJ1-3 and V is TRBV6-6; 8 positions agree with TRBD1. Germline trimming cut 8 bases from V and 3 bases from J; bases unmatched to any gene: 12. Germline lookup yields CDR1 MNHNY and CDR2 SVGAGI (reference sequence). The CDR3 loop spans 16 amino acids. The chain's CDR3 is CASLFGDRRVGNTIYF. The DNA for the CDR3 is TGTGCCAGCCTATTTGGGGACAGGAGAGTTGGAAACACCATATATTTT.

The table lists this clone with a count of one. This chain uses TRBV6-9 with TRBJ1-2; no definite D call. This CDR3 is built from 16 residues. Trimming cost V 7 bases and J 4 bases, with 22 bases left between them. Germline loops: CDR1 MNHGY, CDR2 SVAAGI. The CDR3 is CASIRFDGGLGYGYTF. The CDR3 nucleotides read TGTGCCAGCATCCGATTCGACGGCGGTCTGGGCTATGGCTACACCTTC.

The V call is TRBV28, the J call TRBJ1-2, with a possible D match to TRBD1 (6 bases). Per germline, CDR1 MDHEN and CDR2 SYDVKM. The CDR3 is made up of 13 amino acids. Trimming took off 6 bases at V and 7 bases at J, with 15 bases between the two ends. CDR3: CASRSQGPVGYTF. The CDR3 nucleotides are TGTGCCAGCAGATCGCAGGGGCCGGTTGGCTACACCTTC.

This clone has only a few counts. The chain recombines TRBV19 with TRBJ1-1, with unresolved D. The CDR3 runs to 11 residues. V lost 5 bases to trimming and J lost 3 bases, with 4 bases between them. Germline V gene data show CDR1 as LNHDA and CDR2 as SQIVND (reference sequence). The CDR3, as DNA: TGTGCCAGTAGTTCCTACACTGAAGCTTTCTTT. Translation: CASSSYTEAFF. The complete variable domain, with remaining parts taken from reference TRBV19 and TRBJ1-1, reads DGGITQSPKYLFRKEGQNVTLSCEQNLNHDAMYWYRQDPGQGLRLIYYSQIVNDFQKGDIAEGYSVSREKKESFPLTVTSAQKNPTAFYLCASSSYTEAFFGQGTRLTVV.

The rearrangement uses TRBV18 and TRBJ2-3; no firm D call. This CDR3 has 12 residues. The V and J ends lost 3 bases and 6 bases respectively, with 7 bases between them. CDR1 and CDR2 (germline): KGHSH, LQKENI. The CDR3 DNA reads TGTGCCAGCTCACCTTCGAGGGATACGCAGTATTTT. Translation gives CASSPSRDTQYF.

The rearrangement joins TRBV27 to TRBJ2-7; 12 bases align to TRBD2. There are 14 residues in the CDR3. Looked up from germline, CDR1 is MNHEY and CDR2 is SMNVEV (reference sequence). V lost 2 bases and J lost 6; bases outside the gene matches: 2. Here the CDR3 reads CASSLRTSGTEQYF. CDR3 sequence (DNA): TGTGCCAGCAGTTTAAGGACTAGCGGGACCGAGCAGTACTTC.

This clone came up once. The CDR3: CASSRRDASGNTIYF. The DNA of the CDR3 is TGTGCCAGCAGTCGACGGGATGCCTCTGGAAACACCATATATTTT. This sequence joins TRBV6-5 and TRBJ1-3; D remains ambiguous. The CDR3 extends over 15 amino acids. Germline CDR1 and CDR2: MNHEY and SVGAGI. The ends were cut back, 5 bases at V and 0 bases at J, with 11 bases in the middle.

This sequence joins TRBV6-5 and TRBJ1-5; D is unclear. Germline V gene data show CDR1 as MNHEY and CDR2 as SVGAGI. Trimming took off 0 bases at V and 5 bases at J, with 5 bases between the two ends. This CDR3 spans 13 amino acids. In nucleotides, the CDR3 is TGTGCCAGCAGTTACTCTCGTTATCAGCCCCAGCATTTT. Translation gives CASSYSRYQPQHF.

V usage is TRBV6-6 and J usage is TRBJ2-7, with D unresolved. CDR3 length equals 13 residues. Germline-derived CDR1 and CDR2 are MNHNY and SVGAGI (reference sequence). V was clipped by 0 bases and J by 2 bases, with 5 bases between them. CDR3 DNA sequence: TGTGCCAGCAGTTACTCAGGCACCTACGAGCAGTACTTC. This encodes CASSYSGTYEQYF.

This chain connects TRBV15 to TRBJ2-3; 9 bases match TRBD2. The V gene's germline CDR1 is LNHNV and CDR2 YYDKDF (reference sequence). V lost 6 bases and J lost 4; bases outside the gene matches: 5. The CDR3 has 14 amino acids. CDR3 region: CATRRRGGADTQYF. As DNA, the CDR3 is TGTGCCACCAGGCGGCGGGGGGGAGCAGATACGCAGTATTTT. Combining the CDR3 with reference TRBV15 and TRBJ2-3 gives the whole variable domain DAMVIQNPRYQVTQFGKPVTLSCSQTLNHNVMYWYQQKSSQAPKLLFHYYDKDFNNEADTPDNFQSRRPNTSFCFLDIRSPGLGDTAMYLCATRRRGGADTQYFGPGTRLTVL.

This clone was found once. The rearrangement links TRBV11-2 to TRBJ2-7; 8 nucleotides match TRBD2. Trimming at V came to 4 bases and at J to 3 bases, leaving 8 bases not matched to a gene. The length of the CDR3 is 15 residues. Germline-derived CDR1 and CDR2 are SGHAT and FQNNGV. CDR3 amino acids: CASSYSGGESYEQYF. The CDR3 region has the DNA TGTGCCAGCAGCTATTCCGGGGGGGAAAGCTACGAGCAGTACTTC.

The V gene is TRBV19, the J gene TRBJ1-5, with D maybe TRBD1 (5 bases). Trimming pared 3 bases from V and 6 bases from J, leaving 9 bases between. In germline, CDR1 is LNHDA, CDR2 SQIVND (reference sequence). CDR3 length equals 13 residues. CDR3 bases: TGTGCCAGTAGTATGAGTAGGGGTCAGCCCCAGCATTTT. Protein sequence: CASSMSRGQPQHF.

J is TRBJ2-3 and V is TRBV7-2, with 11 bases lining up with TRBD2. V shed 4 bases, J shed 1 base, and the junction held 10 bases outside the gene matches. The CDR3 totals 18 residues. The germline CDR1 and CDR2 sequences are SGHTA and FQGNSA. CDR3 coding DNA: TGTGCCAGCAGCTGGGGCCGGCTAGCGGGAGGACGCACAGATACGCAGTATTTT. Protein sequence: CASSWGRLAGGRTDTQYF.

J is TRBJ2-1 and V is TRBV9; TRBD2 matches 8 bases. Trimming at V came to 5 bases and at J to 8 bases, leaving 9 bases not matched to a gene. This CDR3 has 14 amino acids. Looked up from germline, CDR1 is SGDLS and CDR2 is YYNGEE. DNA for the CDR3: TGTGCCAGCAGTAAGGGTCGGACTAGCTATGAGCAGTTCTTC. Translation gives CASSKGRTSYEQFF.

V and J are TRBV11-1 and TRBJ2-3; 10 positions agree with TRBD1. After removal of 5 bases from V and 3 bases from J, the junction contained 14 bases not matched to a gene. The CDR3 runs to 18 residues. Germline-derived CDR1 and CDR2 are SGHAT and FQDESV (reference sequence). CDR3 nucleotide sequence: TGTGCCAGCAGCCTAACCCCGGGACAGGGGAGGGGTACAGATACGCAGTATTTT. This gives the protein CASSLTPGQGRGTDTQYF.

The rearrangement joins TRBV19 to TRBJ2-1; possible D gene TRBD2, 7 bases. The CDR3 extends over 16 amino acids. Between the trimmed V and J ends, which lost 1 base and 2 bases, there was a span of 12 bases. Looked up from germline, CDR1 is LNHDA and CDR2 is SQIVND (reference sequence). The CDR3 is CASSIVGGGPYNEQFF. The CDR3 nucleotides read TGTGCCAGTAGTATAGTAGGGGGGGGGCCCTACAATGAGCAGTTCTTC.

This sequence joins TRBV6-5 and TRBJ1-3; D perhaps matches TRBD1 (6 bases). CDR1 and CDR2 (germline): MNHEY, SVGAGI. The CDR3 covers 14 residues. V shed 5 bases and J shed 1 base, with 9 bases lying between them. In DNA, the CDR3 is TGTGCCAGCAGTAGGGGGACATCTGGAAACACCATATATTTT. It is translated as CASSRGTSGNTIYF.

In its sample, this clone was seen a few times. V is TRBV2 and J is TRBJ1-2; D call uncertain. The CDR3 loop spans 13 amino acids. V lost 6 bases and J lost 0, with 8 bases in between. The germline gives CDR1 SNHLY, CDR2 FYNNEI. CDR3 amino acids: CASSASTNYGYTF. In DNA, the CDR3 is TGTGCCAGCAGCGCTTCAACTAACTATGGCTACACCTTC.